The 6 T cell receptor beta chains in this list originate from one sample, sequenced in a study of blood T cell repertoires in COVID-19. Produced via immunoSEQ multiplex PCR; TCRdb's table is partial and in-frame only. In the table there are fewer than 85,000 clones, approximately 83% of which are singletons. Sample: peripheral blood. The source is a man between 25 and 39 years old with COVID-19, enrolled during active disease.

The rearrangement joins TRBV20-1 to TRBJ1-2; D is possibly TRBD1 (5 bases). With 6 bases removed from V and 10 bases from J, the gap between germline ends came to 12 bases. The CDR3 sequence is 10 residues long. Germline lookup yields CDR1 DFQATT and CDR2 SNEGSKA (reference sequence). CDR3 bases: TGCAGTGCCACGGACAATTCCTACACCTTC. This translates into CSATDNSYTF.

CDR3 loop: CASSARDSGEQYF. The CDR3 nucleotides read TGTGCCAGCAGCGCCAGAGACAGTGGCGAGCAGTACTTC. The chain combines TRBV5-4 with TRBJ2-7, with D perhaps TRBD1 (5 bases). Germline-derived CDR1 and CDR2 are SGHNT and YYREEE (reference sequence). Trimming cost V 4 bases and J 6 bases, with 14 bases left between them. This CDR3 has 13 amino acids.

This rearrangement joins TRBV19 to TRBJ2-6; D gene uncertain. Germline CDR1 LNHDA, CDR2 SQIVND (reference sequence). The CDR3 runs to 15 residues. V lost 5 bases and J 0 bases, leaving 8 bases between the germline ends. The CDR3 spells CASSPRFSGANVLTF. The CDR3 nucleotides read TGTGCCAGTAGTCCACGGTTCTCTGGGGCCAACGTCCTGACTTTC. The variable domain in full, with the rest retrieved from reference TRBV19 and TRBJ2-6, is DGGITQSPKYLFRKEGQNVTLSCEQNLNHDAMYWYRQDPGQGLRLIYYSQIVNDFQKGDIAEGYSVSREKKESFPLTVTSAQKNPTAFYLCASSPRFSGANVLTFGAGSRLTVL.

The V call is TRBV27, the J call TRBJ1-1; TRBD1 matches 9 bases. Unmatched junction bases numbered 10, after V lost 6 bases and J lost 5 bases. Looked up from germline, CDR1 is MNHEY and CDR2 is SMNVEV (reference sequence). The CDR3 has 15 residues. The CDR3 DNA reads TGTGCCAGCAGCTCCGGGACAGGGCAGAGAACTGAAGCTTTCTTT. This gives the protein CASSSGTGQRTEAFF.

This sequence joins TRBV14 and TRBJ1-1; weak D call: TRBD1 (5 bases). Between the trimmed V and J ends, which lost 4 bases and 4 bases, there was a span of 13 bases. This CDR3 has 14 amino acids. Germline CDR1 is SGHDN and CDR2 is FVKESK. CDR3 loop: CASSPWGGITEAFF. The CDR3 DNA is TGTGCCAGCAGCCCGTGGGGCGGAATCACTGAAGCTTTCTTT.

The CDR3 loop reads CASTGGSYGYTF. CDR3 sequence (DNA): TGTGCCAGCACGGGGGGGAGCTATGGCTACACCTTC. J is TRBJ1-2 and V is TRBV5-4, with D possibly matching TRBD1 (5 bases). V shed 6 bases and J shed 4 bases, with 10 bases lying between them. The CDR3 covers 12 residues. Germline V gene lookup returns CDR1 SGHNT and CDR2 YYREEE (reference sequence).